Reported below is one TCR beta chain. What it recognizes is unknown. This entry comes from a study of tumor-infiltrating lymphocytes in localized non-small cell lung cancer. About the research overall: Tumor tissue and non-adjacent uninvolved lung came from each patient. Overall study results and limits: T-cell fraction did not differ between immunotypes IM1 and IM2. Only some patients had TCR sequencing, depending on available tissue.

Deletions cut 6 bases from V and 3 bases from J, with 15 bases between. In germline, CDR1 is KGHSH, CDR2 LQKENI. The length of the CDR3 is 15 residues. Sequencing was performed with immunoSEQ multiplex PCR; in TCRdb, only in-frame clones are kept and a portion is missing. Of 21,000 or so clones listed, over 60% are singletons. Sequencing was performed on lung tumor tissue. The chain joins TRBV18 to TRBJ1-5; D uncertain. This TCR derives from a human donor with non-small cell lung cancer. Here the CDR3 reads CASSPGTENNQPQHF. In DNA, the CDR3 is TGTGCCAGCTCCCCGGGCACAGAAAACAATCAGCCCCAGCATTTT.